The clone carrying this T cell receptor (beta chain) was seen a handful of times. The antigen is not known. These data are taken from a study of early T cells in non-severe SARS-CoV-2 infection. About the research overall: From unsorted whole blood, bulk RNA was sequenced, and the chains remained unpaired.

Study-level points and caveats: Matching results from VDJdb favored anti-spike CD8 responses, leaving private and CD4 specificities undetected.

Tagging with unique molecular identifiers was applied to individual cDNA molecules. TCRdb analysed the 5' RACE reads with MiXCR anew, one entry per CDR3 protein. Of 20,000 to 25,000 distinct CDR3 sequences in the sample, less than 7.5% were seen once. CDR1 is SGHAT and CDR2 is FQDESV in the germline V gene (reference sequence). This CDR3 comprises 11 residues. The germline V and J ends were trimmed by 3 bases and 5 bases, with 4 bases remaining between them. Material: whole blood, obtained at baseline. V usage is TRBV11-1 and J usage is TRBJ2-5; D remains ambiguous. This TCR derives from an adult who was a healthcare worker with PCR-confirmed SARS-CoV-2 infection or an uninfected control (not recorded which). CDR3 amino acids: CASSLLETQYF. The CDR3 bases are TGTGCCAGCAGCTTGTTGGAGACCCAGTACTTC.